The next 18 T cell receptor beta chains were all read from a single sample in a study of beta chain features in type 1 diabetes (dated by TCRdb to the late 2010s). To prepare the library, the immunoSEQ multiplex PCR assay was applied. The entire isolated RNA was reverse transcribed using the High Capacity cDNA Reverse Transcription Kit, and thus expressed TCRB transcripts were sequenced. TCRdb mirrors the immuneACCESS table, restricted to in-frame sequences. Some clones are absent from its copies; in checked studies, under half trace to an unresolved V gene, and the reason for the others is unknown. Across this sample there are around 13,000 clones, with about 49% seen only once. The ten largest clones capture around 0.96% of the sample. The sample taken for sequencing was stem cell memory CD4+ T cells from blood. The intended sense of this specimen's cell subset or site label: stem cell-like memory CD4+ T cells. All receptors derive from a man aged 18 to 29 in good health.

This clone was detected only a few times. The chain uses TRBV7-9 and TRBJ2-2, with 11 bases fitting TRBD2. This CDR3 has 17 residues. The trim removed 2 bases at V and 7 bases at J, leaving 9 bases unmatched. CDR1 is SEHNR and CDR2 is FQNEAQ in the germline V gene (reference sequence). The CDR3 loop reads CASSLSATSGMGGELFF. DNA of the CDR3: TGTGCCAGCAGCTTATCAGCGACTAGCGGGATGGGCGGGGAGCTGTTTTTT.

The chain joins TRBV7-9 to TRBJ2-2; 9 bases line up with TRBD1. The trim removed 6 bases at V and 3 bases at J, leaving 5 bases unmatched. CDR1 SEHNR and CDR2 FQNEAQ come from the germline V gene (reference sequence). The CDR3 has 15 amino acids. Written as DNA, the CDR3 is TGTGCCAGCAGAAACAGGGGGCGCGACACCGGGGAGCTGTTTTTT. The encoded protein is CASRNRGRDTGELFF.

Notes on this clone: A junction end diverges from the germline sequence, so it may reflect a read error. This sample also contains other DNA sequences that code for the same CDR3. The chain joins TRBV7-2 to TRBJ2-1; 14 bases are shared with TRBD2. The CDR3 is made up of 15 amino acids. Germline lookup yields CDR1 SGHTA and CDR2 FQGNSA. The DNA for the CDR3 is TGTGCTAGCAGCCGGACTAGCGGGGGGAACAATGAGCAGTTCTTC. Amino acids: CASSRTSGGNNEQFF.

This chain links TRBV29-1 with TRBJ2-7; no firm D call. Trimming took 5 bases from V and 3 from J, leaving 11 bases between them. CDR3 length equals 12 residues. The V gene's germline CDR1 is SQVTM and CDR2 ANQGSEA. CDR3 sequence (DNA): TGCAGCGTTCACCGACACCACTACGAGCAGTACTTC. Translated, it gives CSVHRHHYEQYF.

The rearrangement joins TRBV5-1 to TRBJ2-6, with a weak D call TRBD1 (6 bases). CDR1 is SGHRS and CDR2 is YFSETQ in the germline V gene. This CDR3 has 18 amino acids. V lost 0 bases and J 0 bases, leaving 13 bases between the germline ends. CDR3 loop: CASSLEGRGSSGANVLTF. In DNA form, the CDR3 reads TGCGCCAGCAGCTTGGAAGGCAGGGGCTCCTCTGGGGCCAACGTCCTGACTTTC.

This clone was recorded a few times. J is TRBJ1-5 and V is TRBV5-1; 7 nucleotides line up with TRBD1. Trimming took 1 base from V and 4 from J; bases not matched to a gene: 5. The CDR3 is 15 amino acids. The germline CDR1 and CDR2 sequences are SGHRS and YFSETQ. CDR3 DNA: TGCGCCAGCAGCTTGACAGGGGAGGTGAATCAGCCCCAGCATTTT. Its protein is CASSLTGEVNQPQHF.

The CDR3 loop is CASSFAPGGVEQYF. The DNA of the CDR3 is TGTGCCAGCAGTTTTGCCCCAGGGGGCGTCGAGCAGTACTTC. The rearrangement uses TRBV6-6 and TRBJ2-5; 8 nucleotides align to TRBD1. The J call is uncertain, as TRBJ2-7 better fits the DNA end. This CDR3 is built from 14 residues. Germline-derived CDR1 and CDR2 are MNHNY and SVGAGI (reference sequence).

The chain carries TRBV5-4 and TRBJ1-2; D uncertain. V lost 0 bases to trimming and J lost 0 bases, with 6 bases between them. The germline V gene has CDR1 SGHNT and CDR2 YYREEE (reference sequence). The CDR3 sequence is 14 residues long. CDR3 loop: CASSLDGANYGYTF. CDR3 nucleotide sequence: TGTGCCAGCAGCTTGGATGGAGCTAACTATGGCTACACCTTC.

V usage is TRBV14 and J usage is TRBJ1-1; D is uncertain. With 0 bases removed from V and 1 base from J, the gap between germline ends came to 3 bases. Germline loops: CDR1 SGHDN, CDR2 FVKESK. The CDR3 runs 13 residues. This chain's CDR3 is CASSQDRNTEAFF. The CDR3 bases are TGTGCCAGCAGCCAAGATAGGAACACTGAAGCTTTCTTT. Complete variable domain (other parts from reference TRBV14 and TRBJ1-1): EAGVTQFPSHSVIEKGQTVTLRCDPISGHDNLYWYRRVMGKEIKFLLHFVKESKQDESGMPNNRFLAERTGGTYSTLKVQPAELEDSGVYFCASSQDRNTEAFFGQGTRLTVV.

The J gene is TRBJ1-4, the V gene TRBV30, with D possibly being TRBD1 (6 bases). Trimming left V 4 bases short and J 6 bases short, with 21 bases between. This CDR3 has 16 residues. Per the germline V gene, CDR1 is GTSNPN and CDR2 is SVGIG (reference sequence). CDR3 sequence: CAWKNKKGVGYEKLFF. The DNA of the CDR3 is TGTGCCTGGAAAAACAAAAAGGGGGTAGGGTATGAAAAACTGTTTTTT.

This clone was observed a few times. V usage is TRBV6-1 and J usage is TRBJ2-3; 12 nucleotides line up with TRBD1. The CDR3 covers 15 residues. The J segment lost 4 bases and the V segment lost 3 bases, leaving 2 bases of the junction unmatched. Germline CDR1 reads MNHNS; CDR2 reads SASEGT. The CDR3 DNA reads as TGTGCCAGCAGTGAGGGACAGGGGGCCTCAGATACGCAGTATTTT. It encodes CASSEGQGASDTQYF.

The chain recombines TRBV29-1 with TRBJ2-6; tentatively, D is TRBD2 (5 bases). The CDR3 contains 15 residues. CDR1 SQVTM and CDR2 ANQGSEA come from the germline V gene. V was clipped by 4 bases and J by 4 bases, with 14 bases between them. For the CDR3, the DNA is TGCAGCGTTGGGGAGCCTGGGGTCGGGGCCAACGTCCTGACTTTC. Translated: CSVGEPGVGANVLTF.

The chain recombines TRBV7-3 with TRBJ2-2; D uncertain. The germline gives CDR1 SGHTA, CDR2 FQGTGA. The V end lost 5 bases, the J end lost 4 bases, and 8 bases lay between the germline ends. The CDR3 is made up of 13 amino acids. CDR3 amino acids: CASSPYVTGELFF. The CDR3 DNA reads TGTGCCAGCAGCCCTTATGTCACCGGGGAGCTGTTTTTT.

This rearrangement joins TRBV9 to TRBJ2-7; D may be TRBD2 (5 bases). The V gene's germline CDR1 is SGDLS and CDR2 YYNGEE. The CDR3 is 15 residues long. Trimming shortened V by 1 base and J by 4 bases, and 15 bases separated the two germline ends. In nucleotides, the CDR3 is TGTGCCAGCAGCGTATTACCGGGAATTGAGTACGAGCAGTACTTC. Its translation is CASSVLPGIEYEQYF.

This clone was observed a single time. The gene calls are TRBV18 and TRBJ1-1; D possibly corresponds to TRBD1 (6 bases). The CDR3 sequence is 16 residues long. CDR1 and CDR2 (germline): KGHSH, LQKENI. Trimming left V 1 base short and J 0 bases short, with 12 bases between. In nucleotides, the CDR3 is TGTGCCAGCTCACCACGGGCAGGGGAATTGAACACTGAAGCTTTCTTT. Protein: CASSPRAGELNTEAFF.

The J gene is TRBJ1-1, the V gene TRBV30, with D tentatively TRBD1 (5 bases). Deletions cut 1 base from V and 8 bases from J, with 8 bases between. The CDR3 runs 11 residues. CDR1 and CDR2 (germline): GTSNPN, SVGIG (reference sequence). This CDR3 is CAWSGRVEAFF. In DNA form, the CDR3 reads TGTGCCTGGAGTGGCAGGGTGGAAGCTTTCTTT.

This clone has more than one count but fewer than ten. V and J are TRBV4-3 and TRBJ2-5; no definite D call. The germline V gene encodes CDR1 LGHNA and CDR2 YSLEER. Trimming shortened V by 4 bases and J by 6 bases, and 3 bases separated the two germline ends. There are 10 residues in the CDR3. CDR3 bases: TGCGCCAGCAGCCTCAAGACCCAGTACTTC. Encoded protein: CASSLKTQYF.

This chain links TRBV28 with TRBJ2-3, with 12 bases identical to TRBD2. J gave up 2 bases and V 5 bases, and 5 bases lay outside the gene matches. The CDR3 has 16 amino acids. Germline CDR1 and CDR2: MDHEN and SYDVKM. The CDR3 sequence: CASSALAGGTTDTQYF. The CDR3 coding sequence is TGTGCCAGCAGTGCACTAGCGGGGGGAACCACAGATACGCAGTATTTT.